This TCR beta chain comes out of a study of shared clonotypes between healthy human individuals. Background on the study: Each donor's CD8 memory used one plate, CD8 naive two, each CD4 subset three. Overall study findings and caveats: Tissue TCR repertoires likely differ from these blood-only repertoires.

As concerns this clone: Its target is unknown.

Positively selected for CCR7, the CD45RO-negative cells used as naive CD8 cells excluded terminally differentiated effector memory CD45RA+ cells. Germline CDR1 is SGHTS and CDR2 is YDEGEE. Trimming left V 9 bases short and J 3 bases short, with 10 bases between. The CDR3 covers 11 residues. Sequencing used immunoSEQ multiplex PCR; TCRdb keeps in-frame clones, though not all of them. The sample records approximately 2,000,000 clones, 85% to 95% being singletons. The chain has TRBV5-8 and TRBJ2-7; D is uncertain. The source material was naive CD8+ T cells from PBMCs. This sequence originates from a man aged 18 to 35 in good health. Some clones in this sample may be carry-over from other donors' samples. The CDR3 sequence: CAIPQVYEQYF. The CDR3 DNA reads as TGTGCCATCCCGCAAGTCTACGAGCAGTACTTC.